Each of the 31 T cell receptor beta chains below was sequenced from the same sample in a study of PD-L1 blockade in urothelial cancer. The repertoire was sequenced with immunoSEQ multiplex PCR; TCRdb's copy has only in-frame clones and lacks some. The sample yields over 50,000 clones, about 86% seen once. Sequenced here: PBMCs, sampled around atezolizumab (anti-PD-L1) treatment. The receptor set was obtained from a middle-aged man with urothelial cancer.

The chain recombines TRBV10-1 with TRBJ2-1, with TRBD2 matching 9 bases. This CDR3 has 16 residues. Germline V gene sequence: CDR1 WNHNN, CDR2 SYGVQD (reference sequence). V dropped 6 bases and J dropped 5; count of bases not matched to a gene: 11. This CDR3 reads CASSTQSLAGNNEQFF. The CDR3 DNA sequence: TGCGCCAGCAGCACCCAGTCCCTAGCGGGGAACAATGAGCAGTTCTTC.

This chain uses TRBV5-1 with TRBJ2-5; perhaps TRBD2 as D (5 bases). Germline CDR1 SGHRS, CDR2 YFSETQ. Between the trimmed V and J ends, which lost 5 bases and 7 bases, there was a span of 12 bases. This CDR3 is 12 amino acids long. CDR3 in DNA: TGCGCCAGCAGTGACGAGGGAAGGACCCAGTACTTC. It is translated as CASSDEGRTQYF.

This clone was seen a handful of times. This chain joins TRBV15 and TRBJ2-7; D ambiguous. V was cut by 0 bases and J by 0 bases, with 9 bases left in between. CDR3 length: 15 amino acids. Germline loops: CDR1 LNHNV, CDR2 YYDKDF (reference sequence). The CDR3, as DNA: TGTGCCACCAGCAGAGATCGAGGCGGCTCCTACGAGCAGTACTTC. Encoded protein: CATSRDRGGSYEQYF.

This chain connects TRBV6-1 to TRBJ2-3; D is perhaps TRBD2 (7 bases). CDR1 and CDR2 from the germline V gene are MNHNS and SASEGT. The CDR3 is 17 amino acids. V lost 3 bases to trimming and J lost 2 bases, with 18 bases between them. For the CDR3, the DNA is TGTGCCAGCAGTGACCCCCGGGGGGCCCTCTTCACAGATACGCAGTATTTT. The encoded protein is CASSDPRGALFTDTQYF.

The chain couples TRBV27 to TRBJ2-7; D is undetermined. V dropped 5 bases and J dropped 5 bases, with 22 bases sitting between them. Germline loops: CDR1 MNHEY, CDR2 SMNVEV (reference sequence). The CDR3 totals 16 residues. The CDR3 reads CASSPLPSLRTNEQYF. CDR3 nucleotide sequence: TGTGCCAGCAGTCCACTCCCCTCGCTTCGAACGAACGAGCAGTACTTC.

As DNA, the CDR3 is TGTGCCACCCAGACATCAGGGGAATCACCCCTCCACTTT. Its translation is CATQTSGESPLHF. This chain uses TRBV19 with TRBJ1-6; D perhaps matches TRBD1 (6 bases). V gave up 10 bases and J gave up 10 bases, with 17 bases separating them. This CDR3 is 13 amino acids long. Per the germline V gene, CDR1 is LNHDA and CDR2 is SQIVND (reference sequence). Drawing the rest from reference TRBV19 and TRBJ1-6, the complete variable domain is DGGITQSPKYLFRKEGQNVTLSCEQNLNHDAMYWYRQDPGQGLRLIYYSQIVNDFQKGDIAEGYSVSREKKESFPLTVTSAQKNPTAFYLCATQTSGESPLHFGNGTRLTVT.

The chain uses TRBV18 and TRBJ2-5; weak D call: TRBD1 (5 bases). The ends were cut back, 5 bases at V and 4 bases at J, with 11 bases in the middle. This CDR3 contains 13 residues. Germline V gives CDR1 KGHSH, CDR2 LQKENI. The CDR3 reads CASSNHRGETQYF. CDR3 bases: TGTGCCAGCTCAAACCATAGGGGAGAGACCCAGTACTTC.

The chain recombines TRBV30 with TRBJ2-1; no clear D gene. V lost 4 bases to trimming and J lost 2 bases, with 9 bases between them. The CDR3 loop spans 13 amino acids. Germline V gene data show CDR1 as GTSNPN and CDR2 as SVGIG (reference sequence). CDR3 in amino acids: CAWKHVAYNEQFF. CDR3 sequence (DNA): TGTGCCTGGAAACACGTGGCCTACAATGAGCAGTTCTTC.

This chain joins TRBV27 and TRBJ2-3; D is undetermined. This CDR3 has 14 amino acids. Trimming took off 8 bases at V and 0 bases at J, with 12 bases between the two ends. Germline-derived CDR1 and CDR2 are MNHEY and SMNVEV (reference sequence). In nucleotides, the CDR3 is TGTGCCAGCGGGTACATAGCTAGCACAGATACGCAGTATTTT. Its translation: CASGYIASTDTQYF.

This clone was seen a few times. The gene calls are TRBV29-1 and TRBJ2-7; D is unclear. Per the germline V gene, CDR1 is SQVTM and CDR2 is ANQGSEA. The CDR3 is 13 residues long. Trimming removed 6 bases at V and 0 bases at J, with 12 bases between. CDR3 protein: CSVVPRSSYEQYF. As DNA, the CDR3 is TGCAGCGTCGTTCCCAGAAGCTCCTACGAGCAGTACTTC.

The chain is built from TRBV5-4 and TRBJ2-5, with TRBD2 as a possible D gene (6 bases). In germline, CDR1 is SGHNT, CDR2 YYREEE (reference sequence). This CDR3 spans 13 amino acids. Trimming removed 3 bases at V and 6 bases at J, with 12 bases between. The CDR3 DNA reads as TGTGCCAGCAGCTCTACGGGGGAGAAGACCCAGTACTTC. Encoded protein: CASSSTGEKTQYF. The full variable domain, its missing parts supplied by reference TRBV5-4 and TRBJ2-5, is ETGVTQSPTHLIKTRGQQVTLRCSSQSGHNTVSWYQQALGQGPQFIFQYYREEENGRGNFPPRFSGLQFPNYSSELNVNALELDDSALYLCASSSTGEKTQYFGPGTRLLVL.

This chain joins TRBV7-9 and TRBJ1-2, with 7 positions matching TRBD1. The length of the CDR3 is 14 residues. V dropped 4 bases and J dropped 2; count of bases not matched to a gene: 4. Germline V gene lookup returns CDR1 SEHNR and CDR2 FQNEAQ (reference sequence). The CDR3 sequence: CASSSTDRNYGYTF. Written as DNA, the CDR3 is TGTGCCAGCAGCTCGACGGACAGGAACTATGGCTACACCTTC. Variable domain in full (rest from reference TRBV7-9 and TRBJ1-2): DTGVSQNPRHKITKRGQNVTFRCDPISEHNRLYWYRQTLGQGPEFLTYFQNEAQLEKSRLLSDRFSAERPKGSFSTLEIQRTEQGDSAMYLCASSSTDRNYGYTFGSGTRLTVV.

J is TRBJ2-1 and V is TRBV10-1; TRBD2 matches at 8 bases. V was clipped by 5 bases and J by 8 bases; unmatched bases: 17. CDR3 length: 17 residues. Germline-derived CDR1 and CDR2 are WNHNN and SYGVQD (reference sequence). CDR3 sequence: CASSPTLLAEPCYEQFF. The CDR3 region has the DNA TGCGCCAGCAGTCCGACCTTACTAGCGGAGCCTTGCTATGAGCAGTTCTTC.

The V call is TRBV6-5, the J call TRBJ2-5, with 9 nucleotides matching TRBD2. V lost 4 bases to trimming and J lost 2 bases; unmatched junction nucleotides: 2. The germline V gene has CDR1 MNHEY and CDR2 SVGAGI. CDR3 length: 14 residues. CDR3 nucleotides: TGTGCCAGCAGTTTTGCGGGAGGGCAAGAGACCCAGTACTTC. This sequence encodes CASSFAGGQETQYF.

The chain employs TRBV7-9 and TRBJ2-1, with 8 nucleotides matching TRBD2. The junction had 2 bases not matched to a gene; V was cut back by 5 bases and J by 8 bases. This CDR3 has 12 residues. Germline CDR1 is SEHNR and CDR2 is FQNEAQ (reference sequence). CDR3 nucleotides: TGTGCCAGCAGCATTAGCGGGGATGAGCAGTTCTTC. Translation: CASSISGDEQFF.

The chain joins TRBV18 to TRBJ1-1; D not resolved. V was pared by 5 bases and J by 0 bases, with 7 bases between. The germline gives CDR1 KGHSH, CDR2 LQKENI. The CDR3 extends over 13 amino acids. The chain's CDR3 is CASSTTMNTEAFF. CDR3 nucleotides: TGTGCCAGCTCAACTACCATGAACACTGAAGCTTTCTTT.

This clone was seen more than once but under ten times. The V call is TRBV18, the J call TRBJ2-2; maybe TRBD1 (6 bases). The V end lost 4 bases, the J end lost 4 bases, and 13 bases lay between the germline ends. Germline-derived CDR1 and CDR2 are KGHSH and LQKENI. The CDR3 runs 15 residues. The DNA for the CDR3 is TGTGCCAGCTCACTACCGGGACAAGTCACCGGGGAGCTGTTTTTT. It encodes CASSLPGQVTGELFF.

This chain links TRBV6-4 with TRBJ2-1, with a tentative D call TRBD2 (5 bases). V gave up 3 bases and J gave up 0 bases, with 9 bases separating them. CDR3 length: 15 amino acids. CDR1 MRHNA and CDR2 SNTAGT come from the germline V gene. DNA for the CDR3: TGTGCCAGCAGTGAGTCTAGCAGCTCCTACAATGAGCAGTTCTTC. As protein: CASSESSSSYNEQFF.

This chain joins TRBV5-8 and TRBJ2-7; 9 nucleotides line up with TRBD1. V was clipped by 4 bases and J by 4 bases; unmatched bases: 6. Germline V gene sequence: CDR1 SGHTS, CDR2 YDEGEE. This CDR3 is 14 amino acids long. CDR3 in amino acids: CASSTGQGWYEQYF. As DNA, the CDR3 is TGTGCCAGCAGCACCGGACAGGGGTGGTACGAGCAGTACTTC.

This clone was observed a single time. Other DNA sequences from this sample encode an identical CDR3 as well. As DNA, the CDR3 is TGCGCCAGCAGCCAAGGTACGGGTTACAATGAGCAGTTCTTC. It translates to CASSQGTGYNEQFF. The chain has TRBV4-1 and TRBJ2-1; D ambiguous. V was clipped by 1 base and J by 4 bases, with 8 bases between them. In germline, CDR1 is MGHRA, CDR2 YSYEKL. The CDR3 is 14 residues long.

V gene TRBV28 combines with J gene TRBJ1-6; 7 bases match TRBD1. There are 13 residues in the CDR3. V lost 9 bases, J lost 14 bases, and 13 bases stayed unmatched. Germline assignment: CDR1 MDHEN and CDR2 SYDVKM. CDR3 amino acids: CASTGQLQVALHF. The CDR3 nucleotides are TGTGCCAGTACGGGACAGCTCCAAGTAGCCCTCCACTTT.

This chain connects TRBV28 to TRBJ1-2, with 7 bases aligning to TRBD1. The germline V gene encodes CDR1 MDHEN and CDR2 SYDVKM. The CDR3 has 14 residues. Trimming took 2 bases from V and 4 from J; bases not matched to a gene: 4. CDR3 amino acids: CASSLPDRVYGYTF. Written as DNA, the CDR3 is TGTGCCAGCAGTTTACCCGACAGGGTCTATGGCTACACCTTC.

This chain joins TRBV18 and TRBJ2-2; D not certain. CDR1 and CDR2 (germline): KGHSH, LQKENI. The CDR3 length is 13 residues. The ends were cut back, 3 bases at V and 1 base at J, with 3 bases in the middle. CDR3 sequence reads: CASSPRNTGELFF. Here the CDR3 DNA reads TGTGCCAGCTCACCCAGGAACACCGGGGAGCTGTTTTTT. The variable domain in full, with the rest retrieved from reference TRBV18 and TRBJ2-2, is NAGVMQNPRHLVRRRGQEARLRCSPMKGHSHVYWYRQLPEEGLKFMVYLQKENIIDESGMPKERFSAEFPKEGPSILRIQQVVRGDSAAYFCASSPRNTGELFFGEGSRLTVL.

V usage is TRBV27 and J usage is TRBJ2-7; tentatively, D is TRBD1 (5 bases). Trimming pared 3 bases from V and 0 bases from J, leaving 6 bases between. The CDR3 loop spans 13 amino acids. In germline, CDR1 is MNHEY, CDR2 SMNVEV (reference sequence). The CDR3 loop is CASSLTVSYEQYF. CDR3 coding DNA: TGTGCCAGCAGTTTGACAGTCTCCTACGAGCAGTACTTC.

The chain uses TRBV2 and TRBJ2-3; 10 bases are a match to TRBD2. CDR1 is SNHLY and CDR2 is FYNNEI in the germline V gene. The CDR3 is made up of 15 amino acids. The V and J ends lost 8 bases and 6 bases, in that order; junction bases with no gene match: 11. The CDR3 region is CASGASGSGGDTQYF. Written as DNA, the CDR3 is TGTGCCAGCGGGGCTAGCGGGAGCGGAGGGGATACGCAGTATTTT.

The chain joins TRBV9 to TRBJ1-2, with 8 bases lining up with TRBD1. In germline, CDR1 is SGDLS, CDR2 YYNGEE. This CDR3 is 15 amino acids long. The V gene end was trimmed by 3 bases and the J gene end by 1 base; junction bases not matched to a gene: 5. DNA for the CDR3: TGTGCCAGCAGCGGCAGGGGGCGGGGTAACTATGGCTACACCTTC. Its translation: CASSGRGRGNYGYTF.

The CDR3 here is CASSIEGLAGDTGELFF. CDR3 DNA sequence: TGTGCCAGTAGTATAGAGGGACTAGCGGGAGACACCGGGGAGCTGTTTTTT. This chain uses TRBV19 with TRBJ2-2; 14 nucleotides align to TRBD2. The CDR3 runs 17 residues. The germline V gene encodes CDR1 LNHDA and CDR2 SQIVND (reference sequence). J was trimmed by 3 bases and V by 0 bases; bases with no gene match: 0.

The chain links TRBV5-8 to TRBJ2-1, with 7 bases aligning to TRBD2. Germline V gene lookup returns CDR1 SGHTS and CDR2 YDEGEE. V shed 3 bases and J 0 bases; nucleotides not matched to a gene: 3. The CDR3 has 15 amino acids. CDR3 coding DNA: TGTGCCAGCAGCTCCGGGGGGAGCTCCTACAATGAGCAGTTCTTC. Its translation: CASSSGGSSYNEQFF.

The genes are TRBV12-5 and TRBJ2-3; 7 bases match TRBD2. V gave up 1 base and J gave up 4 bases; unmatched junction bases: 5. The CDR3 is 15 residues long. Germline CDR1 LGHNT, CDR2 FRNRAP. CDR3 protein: CASGLGQRDPDTQYF. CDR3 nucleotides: TGTGCTAGTGGTTTGGGGCAGCGGGACCCAGATACGCAGTATTTT.

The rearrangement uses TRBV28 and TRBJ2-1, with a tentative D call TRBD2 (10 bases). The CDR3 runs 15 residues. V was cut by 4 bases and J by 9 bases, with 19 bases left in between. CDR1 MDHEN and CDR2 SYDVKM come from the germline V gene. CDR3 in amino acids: CASSWDRVAGGEQFF. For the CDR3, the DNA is TGTGCCAGCAGTTGGGACAGGGTAGCGGGAGGTGAGCAGTTCTTC. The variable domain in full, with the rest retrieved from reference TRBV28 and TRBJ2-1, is DVKVTQSSRYLVKRTGEKVFLECVQDMDHENMFWYRQDPGLGLRLIYFSYDVKMKEKGDIPEGYSVSREKKERFSLILESASTNQTSMYLCASSWDRVAGGEQFFGPGTRLTVL.

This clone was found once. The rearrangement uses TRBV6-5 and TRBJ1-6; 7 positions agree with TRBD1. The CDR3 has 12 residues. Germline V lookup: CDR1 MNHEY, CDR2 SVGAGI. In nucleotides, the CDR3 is TGTGCTGTTGGGACAGAATATTCACCCCTCCACTTT. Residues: CAVGTEYSPLHF.